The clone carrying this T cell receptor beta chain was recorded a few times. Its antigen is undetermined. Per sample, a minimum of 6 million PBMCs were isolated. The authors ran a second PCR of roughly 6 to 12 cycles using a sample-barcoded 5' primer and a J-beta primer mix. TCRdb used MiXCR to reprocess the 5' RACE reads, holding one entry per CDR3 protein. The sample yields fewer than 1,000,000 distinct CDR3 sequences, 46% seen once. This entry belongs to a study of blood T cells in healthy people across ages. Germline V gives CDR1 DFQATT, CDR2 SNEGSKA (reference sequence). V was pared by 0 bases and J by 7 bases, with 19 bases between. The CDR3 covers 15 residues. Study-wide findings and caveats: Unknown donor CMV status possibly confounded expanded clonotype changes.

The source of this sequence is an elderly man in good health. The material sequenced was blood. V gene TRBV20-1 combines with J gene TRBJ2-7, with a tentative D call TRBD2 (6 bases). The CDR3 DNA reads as TGCAGTGCTAGAGAATCCGGCACTAGCAGCAATGAGCAGTACTTC. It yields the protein CSARESGTSSNEQYF.